Each of the 13 T cell receptor beta chains below was sequenced from the same sample in a study of T-cell memory formation after mild COVID-19. MiXCR, run by TCRdb on the 5' RACE reads, gives a single entry per CDR3 protein. The data contain about 160,000 distinct CDR3 sequences, 25% to 40% of them seen just once; the ten biggest clones take up 9.5% to 15%. Sequencing used PBMCs or a T cell subset sorted from them (not recorded which). Receptor source: an adult woman who had mild COVID-19 (a few samples of this study predate the infection). Cell type and time point are not known.

The rearrangement uses TRBV10-3 and TRBJ2-1; unclear D gene. The germline V gene encodes CDR1 ENHRY and CDR2 SYGVKD. V shed 2 bases and J shed 2 bases, with 10 bases lying between them. CDR3 length equals 15 residues. Here the CDR3 reads CAISETGSPYNEQFF. For the CDR3, the DNA is TGTGCCATCAGTGAGACTGGCAGCCCCTACAATGAGCAGTTCTTC.

This clonotype was seen a handful of times. The chain joins TRBV12-3 or TRBV12-4 to TRBJ2-7; 9 bases agree with TRBD1. After removal of 6 bases from V and 5 bases from J, the junction contained 11 bases not matched to a gene. CDR3 size: 15 residues. The CDR3 is CASSELQGARDEQYF. As DNA, the CDR3 is TGTGCCAGCAGCGAACTACAGGGGGCACGGGACGAGCAGTACTTC.

The chain has TRBV29-1 and TRBJ2-1; D perhaps matches TRBD2 (6 bases). Germline lookup yields CDR1 SQVTM and CDR2 ANQGSEA. Between the trimmed V and J ends, which lost 1 base and 4 bases, there was a span of 8 bases. The CDR3 length is 13 residues. This chain's CDR3 is CSVEAGVYNEQFF. The DNA for the CDR3 is TGCAGCGTTGAAGCGGGAGTTTACAATGAGCAGTTCTTC.

This chain connects TRBV5-4 to TRBJ2-1, with 10 nucleotides matching TRBD2. CDR3 size: 16 residues. Germline lookup yields CDR1 SGHNT and CDR2 YYREEE (reference sequence). Trimming took 2 bases from V and 0 from J; bases not matched to a gene: 2. The CDR3 DNA reads TGTGCCAGCAGCTTAACTAGCGGGACCTCCTACAATGAGCAGTTCTTC. Protein: CASSLTSGTSYNEQFF.

The rearrangement joins TRBV6-5 to TRBJ2-3, with 13 bases matching TRBD2. This CDR3 has 15 residues. Germline-derived CDR1 and CDR2 are MNHEY and SVGAGI. The ends lost 5 bases at V and 7 bases at J; junction bases unmatched: 6. The CDR3 DNA reads as TGTGCCAGCAGTCGTACTAGCGGGAGGGGAAATACGCAGTATTTT. Encoded protein: CASSRTSGRGNTQYF.

The table lists this clonotype with a few counts. This chain's CDR3 is CASSRVGEQFF. As DNA, the CDR3 is TGTGCCAGTAGTAGAGTGGGTGAGCAGTTCTTC. This chain uses TRBV19 with TRBJ2-1; D call uncertain. The CDR3 loop spans 11 amino acids. V dropped 4 bases and J dropped 9 bases, with 7 bases sitting between them. Germline loops: CDR1 LNHDA, CDR2 SQIVND (reference sequence).

The J gene is TRBJ2-1, the V gene TRBV12-5, with D perhaps assigned TRBD1 or TRBD2 (5 bases each). This CDR3 region has 15 residues. The V and J ends lost 0 bases and 8 bases respectively, with 14 bases between them. CDR1 is LGHNT and CDR2 is FRNRAP in the germline V gene. The CDR3 spells CASGLVPGPPHEQFF. The CDR3 nucleotides read TGTGCTAGTGGTTTGGTACCGGGGCCGCCCCATGAGCAGTTCTTC.

The genes are TRBV2 and TRBJ2-3; 13 bases map to TRBD2. Germline-derived CDR1 and CDR2 are SNHLY and FYNNEI. V dropped 6 bases and J dropped 6; count of bases not matched to a gene: 6. The length of the CDR3 is 15 residues. CDR3 residues: CASSARTSGGDTQYF. For the CDR3, the DNA is TGTGCCAGCAGCGCCCGGACTAGCGGGGGTGATACGCAGTATTTT. Filled out from reference TRBV2 and TRBJ2-3, the complete variable domain reads EPEVTQTPSHQVTQMGQEVILRCVPISNHLYFYWYRQILGQKVEFLVSFYNNEISEKSEIFDDQFSVERPDGSNFTLKIRSTKLEDSAMYFCASSARTSGGDTQYFGPGTRLTVL.

The CDR3 sequence is CSVGQGLEAFF. The DNA for the CDR3 is TGCAGCGTTGGGCAGGGATTGGAAGCTTTCTTT. The chain combines TRBV29-1 with TRBJ1-1; tentative D call: TRBD1 (5 bases). Trimming took 4 bases from V and 8 from J, leaving 11 bases between them. CDR3 size: 11 residues. Germline lookup yields CDR1 SQVTM and CDR2 ANQGSEA.

This clonotype was seen only a few times. The genes are TRBV6-6 and TRBJ2-3; D may be TRBD1 (5 bases). The CDR3 runs to 12 residues. CDR1 is MNHNY and CDR2 is SVGAGI in the germline V gene (reference sequence). V was cut by 6 bases and J by 5 bases, with 9 bases left in between. The CDR3 region has the DNA TGTGCCAGCAGCCCGACAGAAGATACGCAGTATTTT. Translated, it gives CASSPTEDTQYF.

V is TRBV5-1 and J is TRBJ2-3, with TRBD2 as a possible D gene (6 bases). Trimming removed 2 bases at V and 2 bases at J, with 9 bases between. The length of the CDR3 is 14 residues. Germline CDR1 SGHRS, CDR2 YFSETQ. CDR3 bases: TGCGCCAGCAGCTTACTAGCTTTCACAGATACGCAGTATTTT. This codes for CASSLLAFTDTQYF.

The rearrangement joins TRBV5-1 to TRBJ1-2; D remains unclear. The CDR3 length is 13 residues. Looked up from germline, CDR1 is SGHRS and CDR2 is YFSETQ. V was clipped by 0 bases and J by 6 bases, with 9 bases between them. The CDR3: CASSLGKADGYTF. CDR3 nucleotide sequence: TGCGCCAGCAGCTTGGGAAAGGCGGATGGCTACACCTTC.

The chain links TRBV5-1 to TRBJ2-1, with D possibly TRBD2 on 7 matching bases. The CDR3 extends over 15 amino acids. With 9 bases removed from V and 1 base from J, the gap between germline ends came to 17 bases. The germline gives CDR1 SGHRS, CDR2 YFSETQ. The CDR3 DNA reads as TGCGCCACCAAAGGGGGGGATGGGTCCTACAATGAGCAGTTCTTC. Protein: CATKGGDGSYNEQFF.